Following are 8 T cell receptor beta chains from one sample sequenced in a study of regulatory T cells in long-lasting Graves disease. CDR3-region Arm-PCR and iRepertoire HTBI primers produced the TCR beta libraries. TCRdb re-derived calls from the multiplex PCR reads in MiXCR, one entry per CDR3 protein. The repertoire consists of about 460,000 distinct CDR3 sequences, with roughly 23% occurring once and the leading ten covering under 15%. Sample time point: persistent/refractory GD, antithyroid drugs over 5 years with positive TRAb. Isolated PBMC RNA provided the starting material for the TCR library. The sample in question was peripheral blood mononuclear cells (PBMCs), obtained when the disease was refractory, from a patient treated with antithyroid drugs. These receptors originate from a female donor with Graves disease.

The chain is built from TRBV6-1 and TRBJ2-1; 13 positions match TRBD2. The V and J ends lost 6 bases and 3 bases, in that order; junction bases with no gene match: 8. The CDR3 sequence is 17 residues long. CDR1 is MNHNS and CDR2 is SASEGT in the germline V gene. The CDR3 region is CASRTLAGGDIYNEQFF. The CDR3 coding sequence is TGTGCCAGCAGGACACTAGCGGGGGGGGATATCTACAATGAGCAGTTCTTC.

Comment on this clonotype: A much larger clone lies one base from this, so it may be a read error. This chain uses TRBV29-1 with TRBJ1-1; D unresolved. The germline V gene encodes CDR1 SQVTM and CDR2 ANQGSEA. The CDR3 has 12 amino acids. V shed 7 bases and J shed 4 bases, with 13 bases lying between them. The CDR3 DNA follows: TGCAGCGATACAAGGTTTGGCACTGAAGCTTTCTTT. It yields the protein CSDTRFGTEAFF.

Worth noting for this clonotype: A far larger clone is one base from this, pointing to a likely read error. V gene TRBV6-2 or TRBV6-3 combines with J gene TRBJ1-5, with D hard to call. The length of the CDR3 is 21 residues. V was shortened by 4 bases and J by 0 bases, with 28 bases between the two germline ends. Germline loops: CDR1 MNHEY, CDR2 SVGEGT. The CDR3 region has the DNA TGTGCCAGCAGTTTACTCCCCCACCTAAATCCCGCTCATAATAGCAATCAGCCCCAGCATTTT. As protein: CASSLLPHLNPAHNSNQPQHF.

This chain links TRBV2 with TRBJ2-5; TRBD2 matches 10 bases. V gave up 6 bases and J gave up 1 base; unmatched junction bases: 20. Germline V lookup: CDR1 SNHLY, CDR2 FYNNEI. This CDR3 is 20 amino acids long. The CDR3 sequence is CASSKYASGELAGAQETQYF. The CDR3 DNA reads as TGTGCCAGCAGCAAGTACGCTTCGGGGGAGCTAGCGGGAGCCCAAGAGACCCAGTACTTC. Together with reference TRBV2 and TRBJ2-5, the CDR3 gives the full variable domain: EPEVTQTPSHQVTQMGQEVILRCVPISNHLYFYWYRQILGQKVEFLVSFYNNEISEKSEIFDDQFSVERPDGSNFTLKIRSTKLEDSAMYFCASSKYASGELAGAQETQYFGPGTRLLVL.

The rearrangement joins TRBV28 to TRBJ1-3; D is perhaps TRBD1 (5 bases). This CDR3 has 18 residues. The V and J ends lost 4 bases and 0 bases respectively, with 19 bases between them. The germline CDR1 and CDR2 sequences are MDHEN and SYDVKM. CDR3 DNA: TGTGCCAGCAGTTCAGACAAGGGACCTATCTTCTCTGGAAACACCATATATTTT. It codes for CASSSDKGPIFSGNTIYF.

V is TRBV20-1 and J is TRBJ2-1; 8 nucleotides match TRBD2. CDR1 is DFQATT, CDR2 SNEGSKA, per germline (reference sequence). The CDR3 covers 16 residues. Unmatched junction bases numbered 11, after V lost 0 bases and J lost 7 bases. Written as DNA, the CDR3 is TGCAGTGCTAGAGATCGGAGCGGGAGTATTAGTAATGAGCAGTTCTTC. Residues: CSARDRSGSISNEQFF.

This clonotype was seen at least ten times. This chain's CDR3 is CASSVLAGGQVETQYF. The CDR3 nucleotides read TGTGCCAGCAGCGTACTAGCGGGGGGGCAGGTAGAGACCCAGTACTTC. The chain has TRBV7-2 and TRBJ2-5; 13 bases line up with TRBD2. CDR1 is SGHTA, CDR2 FQGNSA, per germline. This CDR3 spans 16 amino acids. V shed 5 bases and J 4 bases; nucleotides not matched to a gene: 7.

This clonotype turned up a few times. The gene calls are TRBV30 and TRBJ1-1; possible D gene TRBD1, 5 bases. Trimming removed 0 bases at V and 2 bases at J, with 13 bases between. Germline lookup yields CDR1 GTSNPN and CDR2 SVGIG (reference sequence). This CDR3 has 15 amino acids. CDR3 in DNA: TGTGCCTGGAGTGTAGGTTCAGGGAGTAACACTGAAGCTTTCTTT. Translating gives CAWSVGSGSNTEAFF.